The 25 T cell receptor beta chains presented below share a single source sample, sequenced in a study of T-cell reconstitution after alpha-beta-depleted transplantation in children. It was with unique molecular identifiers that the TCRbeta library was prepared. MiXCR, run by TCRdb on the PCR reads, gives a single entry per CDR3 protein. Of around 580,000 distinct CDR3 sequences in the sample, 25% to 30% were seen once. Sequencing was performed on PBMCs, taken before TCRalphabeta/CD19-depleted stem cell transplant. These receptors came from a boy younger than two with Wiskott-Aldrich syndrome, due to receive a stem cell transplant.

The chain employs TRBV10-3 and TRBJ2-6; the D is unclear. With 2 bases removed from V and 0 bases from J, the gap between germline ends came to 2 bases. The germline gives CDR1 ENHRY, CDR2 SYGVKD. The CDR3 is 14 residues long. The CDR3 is CAISENSGANVLTF. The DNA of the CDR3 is TGTGCCATCAGTGAGAACTCTGGGGCCAACGTCCTGACTTTC.

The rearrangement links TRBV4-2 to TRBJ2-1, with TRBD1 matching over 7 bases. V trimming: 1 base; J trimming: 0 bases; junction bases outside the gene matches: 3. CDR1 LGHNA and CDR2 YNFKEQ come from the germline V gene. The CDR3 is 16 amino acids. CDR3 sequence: CASSQADRNSYNEQFF. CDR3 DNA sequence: TGTGCCAGCAGCCAAGCGGACAGGAACTCCTACAATGAGCAGTTCTTC.

The CDR3 sequence is CAIGLAGQSSYNEQFF. Written as DNA, the CDR3 is TGTGCCATCGGGCTAGCGGGCCAAAGCTCCTACAATGAGCAGTTCTTC. This sequence joins TRBV10-3 and TRBJ2-1; 8 bases agree with TRBD2. There are 16 residues in the CDR3. Germline V gives CDR1 ENHRY, CDR2 SYGVKD. The ends lost 8 bases at V and 0 bases at J; junction bases unmatched: 9.

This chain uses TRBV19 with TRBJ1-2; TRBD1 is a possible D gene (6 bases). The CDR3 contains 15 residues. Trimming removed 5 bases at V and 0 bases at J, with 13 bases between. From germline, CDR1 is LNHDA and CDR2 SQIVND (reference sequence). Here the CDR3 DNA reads TGTGCCAGTAGTTCTAACAGGGACACTAACTATGGCTACACCTTC. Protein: CASSSNRDTNYGYTF.

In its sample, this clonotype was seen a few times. The CDR3 sequence is CASSLAVGPMNTEAFF. The DNA for the CDR3 is TGTGCCAGCAGCTTAGCCGTGGGACCTATGAACACTGAAGCTTTCTTT. This chain uses TRBV7-9 with TRBJ1-1; possibly TRBD1 for D (5 bases). V gave up 0 bases and J gave up 0 bases, with 11 bases separating them. Per germline, CDR1 SEHNR and CDR2 FQNEAQ (reference sequence). This CDR3 has 16 residues.

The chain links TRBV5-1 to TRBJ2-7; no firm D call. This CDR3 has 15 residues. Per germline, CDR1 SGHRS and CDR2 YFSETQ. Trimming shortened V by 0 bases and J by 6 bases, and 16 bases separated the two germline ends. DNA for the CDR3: TGCGCCAGCAGCTTGGTTCAAGGTGCCCGAGGCGAGCAGTACTTC. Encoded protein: CASSLVQGARGEQYF.

The CDR3 DNA follows: TGCAGTGTACATGGGGGGTCCGGACTAGCGTATACGCAGTATTTT. Amino acids: CSVHGGSGLAYTQYF. The chain recombines TRBV20-1 with TRBJ2-3, with TRBD2 matching 9 bases. The CDR3 spans 15 residues. The V gene's germline CDR1 is DFQATT and CDR2 SNEGSKA (reference sequence). V was clipped by 7 bases and J by 7 bases; unmatched bases: 15.

CDR3 protein: CASSLGVRPGELFF. The CDR3 DNA reads TGTGCCAGCAGCTTAGGAGTACGGCCCGGGGAGCTGTTTTTT. The genes are TRBV9 and TRBJ2-2; D uncertain. The V gene lost 4 bases and the J gene lost 6 bases, with 13 bases spanning the gap. Per the germline V gene, CDR1 is SGDLS and CDR2 is YYNGEE. The CDR3 consists of 14 residues.

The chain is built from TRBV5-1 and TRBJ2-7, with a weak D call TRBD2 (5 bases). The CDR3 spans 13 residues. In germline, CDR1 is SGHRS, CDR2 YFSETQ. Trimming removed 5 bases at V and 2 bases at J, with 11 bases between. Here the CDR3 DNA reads TGCGCCAGCAGTAAAGGAGGTACCTACGAGCAGTACTTC. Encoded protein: CASSKGGTYEQYF.

The CDR3 DNA sequence: TGTGCCAGCAGTTTATTAGCCGGAACTACCTACGAGCAGTACTTC. Its translation is CASSLLAGTTYEQYF. This chain links TRBV27 with TRBJ2-7; D is unclear. CDR1 is MNHEY, CDR2 SMNVEV, per germline (reference sequence). The V gene lost 1 base and the J gene lost 2 bases, with 12 bases spanning the gap. The CDR3 is 15 amino acids.

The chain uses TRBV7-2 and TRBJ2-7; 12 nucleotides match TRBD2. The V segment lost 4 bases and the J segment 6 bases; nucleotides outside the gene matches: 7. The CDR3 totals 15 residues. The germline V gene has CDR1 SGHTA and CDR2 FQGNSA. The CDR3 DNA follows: TGTGCCAGCAGCTCGACTAGCGGGAGCACTCGCGAGCAGTACTTC. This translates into CASSSTSGSTREQYF. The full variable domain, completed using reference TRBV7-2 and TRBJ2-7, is GAGVSQSPSNKVTEKGKDVELRCDPISGHTALYWYRQSLGQGLEFLIYFQGNSAPDKSGLPSDRFSAERTGGSVSTLTIQRTQQEDSAVYLCASSSTSGSTREQYFGPGTRLTVT.

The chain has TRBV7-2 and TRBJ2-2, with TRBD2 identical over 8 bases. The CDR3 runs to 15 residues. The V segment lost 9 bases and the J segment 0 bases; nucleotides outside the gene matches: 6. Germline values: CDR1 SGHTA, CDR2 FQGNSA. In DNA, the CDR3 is TGTGCCAGTACTAGCGGACCTACGAACACCGGGGAGCTGTTTTTT. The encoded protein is CASTSGPTNTGELFF.

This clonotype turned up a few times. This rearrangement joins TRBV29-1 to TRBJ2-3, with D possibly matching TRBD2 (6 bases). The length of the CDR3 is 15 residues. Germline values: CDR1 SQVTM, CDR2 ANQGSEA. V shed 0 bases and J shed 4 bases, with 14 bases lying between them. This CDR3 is CSVEDRRDRPDTQYF. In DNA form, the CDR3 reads TGCAGCGTTGAAGATAGGAGGGATCGACCAGATACGCAGTATTTT.

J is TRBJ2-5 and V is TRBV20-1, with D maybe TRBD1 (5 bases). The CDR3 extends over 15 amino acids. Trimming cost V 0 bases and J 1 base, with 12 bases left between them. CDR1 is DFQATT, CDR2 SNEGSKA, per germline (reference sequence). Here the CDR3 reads CSARDRRQFQETQYF. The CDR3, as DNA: TGCAGTGCTAGAGATCGGAGACAGTTCCAAGAGACCCAGTACTTC.

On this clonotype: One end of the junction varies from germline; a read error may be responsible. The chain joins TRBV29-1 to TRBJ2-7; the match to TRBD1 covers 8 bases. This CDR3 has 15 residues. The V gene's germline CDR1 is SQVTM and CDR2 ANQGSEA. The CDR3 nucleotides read TGCAGCGTCACGGCCGGGACAGGCGGCTCCTACGAGCACTACTTC. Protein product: CSVTAGTGGSYEHYF.

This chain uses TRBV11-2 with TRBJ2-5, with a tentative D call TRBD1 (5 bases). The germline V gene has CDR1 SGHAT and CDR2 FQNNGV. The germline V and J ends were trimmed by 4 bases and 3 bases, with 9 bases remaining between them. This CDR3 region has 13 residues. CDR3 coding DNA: TGTGCCAGCAGCTCGGCAGGGAAAGAGACCCAGTACTTC. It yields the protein CASSSAGKETQYF.

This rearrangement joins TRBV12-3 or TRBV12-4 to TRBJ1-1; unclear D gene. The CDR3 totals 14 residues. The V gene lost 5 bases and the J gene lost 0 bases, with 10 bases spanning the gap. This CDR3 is CASSPQRVNTEAFF. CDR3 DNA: TGTGCCAGCAGTCCCCAGAGGGTGAACACTGAAGCTTTCTTT.

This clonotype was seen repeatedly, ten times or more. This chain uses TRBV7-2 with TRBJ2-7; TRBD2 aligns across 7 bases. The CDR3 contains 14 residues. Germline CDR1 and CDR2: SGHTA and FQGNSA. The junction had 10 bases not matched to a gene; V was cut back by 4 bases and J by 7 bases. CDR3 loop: CASSWFGGGREQYF. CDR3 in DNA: TGTGCCAGCAGCTGGTTTGGGGGAGGGCGGGAGCAGTACTTC.

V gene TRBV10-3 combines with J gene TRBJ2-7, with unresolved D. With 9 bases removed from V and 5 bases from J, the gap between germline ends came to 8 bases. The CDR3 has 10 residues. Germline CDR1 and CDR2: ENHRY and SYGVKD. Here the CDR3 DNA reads TGTGCCATGATCGAGGACGAGCAGTACTTC. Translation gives CAMIEDEQYF.

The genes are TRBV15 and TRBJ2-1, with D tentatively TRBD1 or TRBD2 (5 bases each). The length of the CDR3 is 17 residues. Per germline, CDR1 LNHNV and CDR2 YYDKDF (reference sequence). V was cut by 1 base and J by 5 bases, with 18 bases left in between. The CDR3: CATSRAQGSREDNEQFF. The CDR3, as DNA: TGTGCCACCAGCAGAGCCCAGGGATCCCGGGAAGACAATGAGCAGTTCTTC. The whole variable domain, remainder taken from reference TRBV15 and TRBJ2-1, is DAMVIQNPRYQVTQFGKPVTLSCSQTLNHNVMYWYQQKSSQAPKLLFHYYDKDFNNEADTPDNFQSRRPNTSFCFLDIRSPGLGDTAMYLCATSRAQGSREDNEQFFGPGTRLTVL.

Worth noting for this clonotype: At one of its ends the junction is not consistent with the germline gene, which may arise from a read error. In DNA form, the CDR3 reads TGTGCCAGCAGCCCGTCCCTAGCGGGGTATGTATTC. This translates into CASSPSLAGYVF. The chain couples TRBV7-2 to TRBJ2-1; TRBD2 agrees at 9 bases. The germline V gene has CDR1 SGHTA and CDR2 FQGNSA. CDR3 length: 12 residues.

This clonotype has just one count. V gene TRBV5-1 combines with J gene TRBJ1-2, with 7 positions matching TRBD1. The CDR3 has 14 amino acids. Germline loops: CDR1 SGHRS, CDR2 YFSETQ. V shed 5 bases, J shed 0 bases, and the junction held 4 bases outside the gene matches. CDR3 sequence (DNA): TGCGCCAGCAGTATGACAGGGACTAACTATGGCTACACCTTC. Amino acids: CASSMTGTNYGYTF.

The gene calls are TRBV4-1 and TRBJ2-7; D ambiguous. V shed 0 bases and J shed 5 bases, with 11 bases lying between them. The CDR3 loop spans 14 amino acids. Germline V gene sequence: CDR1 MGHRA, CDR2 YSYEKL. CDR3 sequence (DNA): TGCGCCAGCAGCCAAGAAAGGGCTCTCCACGAGCAGTACTTC. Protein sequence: CASSQERALHEQYF.

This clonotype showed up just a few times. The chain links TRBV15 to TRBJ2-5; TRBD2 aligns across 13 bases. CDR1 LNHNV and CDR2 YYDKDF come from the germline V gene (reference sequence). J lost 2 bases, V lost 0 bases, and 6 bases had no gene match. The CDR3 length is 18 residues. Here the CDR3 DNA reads TGTGCCACCAGCAGAGATATCAAGGGACTAGCGGGGCAAGAGACCCAGTACTTC. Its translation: CATSRDIKGLAGQETQYF.

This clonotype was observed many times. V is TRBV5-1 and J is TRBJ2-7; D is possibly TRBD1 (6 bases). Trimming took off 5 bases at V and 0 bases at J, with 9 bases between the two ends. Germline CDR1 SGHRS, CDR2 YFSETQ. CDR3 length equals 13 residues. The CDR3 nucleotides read TGCGCCAGCAGTACAGGGTCCTCCTACGAGCAGTACTTC. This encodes CASSTGSSYEQYF. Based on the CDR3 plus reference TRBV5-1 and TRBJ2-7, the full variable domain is KAGVTQTPRYLIKTRGQQVTLSCSPISGHRSVSWYQQTPGQGLQFLFEYFSETQRNKGNFPGRFSGRQFSNSRSEMNVSTLELGDSALYLCASSTGSSYEQYFGPGTRLTVT.